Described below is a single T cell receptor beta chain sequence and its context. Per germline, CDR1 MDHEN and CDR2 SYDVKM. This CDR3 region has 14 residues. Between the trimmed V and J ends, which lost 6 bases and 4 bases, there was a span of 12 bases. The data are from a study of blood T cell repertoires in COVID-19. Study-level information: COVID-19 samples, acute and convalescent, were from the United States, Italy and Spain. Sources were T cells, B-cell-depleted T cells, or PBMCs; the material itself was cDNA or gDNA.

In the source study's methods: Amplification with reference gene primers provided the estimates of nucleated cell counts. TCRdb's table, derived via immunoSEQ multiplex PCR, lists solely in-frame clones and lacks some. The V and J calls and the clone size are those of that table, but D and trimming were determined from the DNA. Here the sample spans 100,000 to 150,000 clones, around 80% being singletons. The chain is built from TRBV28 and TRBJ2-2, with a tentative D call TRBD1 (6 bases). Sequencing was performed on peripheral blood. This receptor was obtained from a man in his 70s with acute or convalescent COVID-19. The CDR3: CASRLQGSTGELFF. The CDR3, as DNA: TGTGCCAGCAGGTTACAGGGCAGCACCGGGGAGCTGTTTTTT.